This T cell receptor beta chain was profiled in a study of T cell repertoires in cytomegalovirus infection. Overall study: The authors used CMV epitopes that were HLA-C-restricted (recently identified) and HLA-B-restricted (well studied). Public TCR beta signatures were indicative of both CMV infection and a matching HLA type. Study-level results: The cumulative frequency of public TCR beta families distinguished individuals who carried CMV together with the relevant HLA. The ex vivo response showed dominance by HLA-C-restricted CMV-specific TCR beta clonotypes.

TCRdb used MiXCR to reprocess the reads, holding one entry per CDR3 protein. The table records some 940,000 distinct CDR3 sequences, around 29% of them present only once. The CDR3 loop spans 14 amino acids. CDR1 is LNHDA and CDR2 is SQIVND in the germline V gene (reference sequence). With 7 bases removed from V and 1 base from J, the gap between germline ends came to 13 bases. Turning to this clonotype: As yet, its antigen is unknown.

The V call is TRBV19, the J call TRBJ1-1; D unclear. The source is a human donor in good health (CMV status not recorded). Some clones in this sample may be carry-over from other donors' samples. The sequenced sample was cultured CD8+ T cells from PBMCs, obtained from culture after CMV antigen stimulation. CDR3 sequence reads: CASTFGFSNTEAFF. CDR3 DNA: TGTGCCAGTACCTTCGGGTTCTCGAACACTGAAGCTTTCTTT.